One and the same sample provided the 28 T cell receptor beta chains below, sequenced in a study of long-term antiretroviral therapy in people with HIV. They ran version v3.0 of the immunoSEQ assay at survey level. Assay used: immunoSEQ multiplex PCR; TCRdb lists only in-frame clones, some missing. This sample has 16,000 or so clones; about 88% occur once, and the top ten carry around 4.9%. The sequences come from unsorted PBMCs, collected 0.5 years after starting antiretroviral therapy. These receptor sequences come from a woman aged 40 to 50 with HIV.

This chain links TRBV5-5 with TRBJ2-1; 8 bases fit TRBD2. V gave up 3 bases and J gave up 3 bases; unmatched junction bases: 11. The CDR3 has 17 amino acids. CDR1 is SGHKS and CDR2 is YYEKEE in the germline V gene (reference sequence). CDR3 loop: CASSSPTSGDLYNEQFF. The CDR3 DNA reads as TGTGCCAGCAGCTCCCCCACTAGCGGAGACCTCTACAATGAGCAGTTCTTC.

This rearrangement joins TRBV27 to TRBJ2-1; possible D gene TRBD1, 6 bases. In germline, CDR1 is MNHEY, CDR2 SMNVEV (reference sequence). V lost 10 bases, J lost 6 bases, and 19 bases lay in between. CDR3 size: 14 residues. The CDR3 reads CANTYRVRCNEQFF. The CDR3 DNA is TGTGCCAACACATACAGGGTCAGATGCAATGAGCAGTTCTTC.

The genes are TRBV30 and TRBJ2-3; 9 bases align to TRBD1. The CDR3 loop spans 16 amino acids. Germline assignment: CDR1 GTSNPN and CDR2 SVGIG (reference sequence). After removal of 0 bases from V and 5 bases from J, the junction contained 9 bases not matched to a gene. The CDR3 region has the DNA TGTGCCTGGAGTGTACCGGGACAGGGTGGAAGAGATACGCAGTATTTT. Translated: CAWSVPGQGGRDTQYF.

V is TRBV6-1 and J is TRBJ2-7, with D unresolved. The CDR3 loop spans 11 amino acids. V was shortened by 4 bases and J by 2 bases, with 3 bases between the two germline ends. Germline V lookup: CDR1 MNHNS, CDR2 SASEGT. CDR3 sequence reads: CASSATYEQYF. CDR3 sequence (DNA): TGTGCCAGCAGTGCTACCTACGAGCAGTACTTC.

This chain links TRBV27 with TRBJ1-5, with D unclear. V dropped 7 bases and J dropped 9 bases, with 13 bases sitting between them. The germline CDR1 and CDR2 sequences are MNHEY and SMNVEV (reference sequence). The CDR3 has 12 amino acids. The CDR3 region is CASMTRLSPQHF. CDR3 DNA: TGTGCCAGCATGACCCGCCTGTCGCCCCAGCATTTT.

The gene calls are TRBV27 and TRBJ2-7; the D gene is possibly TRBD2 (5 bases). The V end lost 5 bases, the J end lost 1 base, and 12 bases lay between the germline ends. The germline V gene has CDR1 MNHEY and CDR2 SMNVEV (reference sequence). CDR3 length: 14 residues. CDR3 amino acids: CASSMRATSYEQYF. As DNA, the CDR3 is TGTGCCAGCAGTATGAGGGCGACGTCCTACGAGCAGTACTTC.

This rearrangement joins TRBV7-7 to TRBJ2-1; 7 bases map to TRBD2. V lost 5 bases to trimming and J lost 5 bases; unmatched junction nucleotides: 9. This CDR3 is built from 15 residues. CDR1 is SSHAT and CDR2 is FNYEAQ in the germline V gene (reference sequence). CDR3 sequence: CASSKAGWGNNEQFF. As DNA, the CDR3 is TGTGCCAGCAGCAAAGCGGGATGGGGTAACAATGAGCAGTTCTTC.

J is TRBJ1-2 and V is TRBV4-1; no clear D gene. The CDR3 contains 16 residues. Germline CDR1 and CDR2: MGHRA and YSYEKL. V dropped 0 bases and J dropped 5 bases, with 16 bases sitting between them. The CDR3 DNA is TGCGCCAGCAGCCAAGAAACACGGGAAGTTAGTTATGGCTACACCTTC. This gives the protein CASSQETREVSYGYTF.

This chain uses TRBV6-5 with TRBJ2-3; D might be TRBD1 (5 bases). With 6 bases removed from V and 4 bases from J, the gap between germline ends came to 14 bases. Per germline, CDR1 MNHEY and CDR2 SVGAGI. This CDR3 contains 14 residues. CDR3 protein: CASRPPLRADTQYF. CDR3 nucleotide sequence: TGTGCCAGCAGGCCACCTCTCAGGGCAGATACGCAGTATTTT.

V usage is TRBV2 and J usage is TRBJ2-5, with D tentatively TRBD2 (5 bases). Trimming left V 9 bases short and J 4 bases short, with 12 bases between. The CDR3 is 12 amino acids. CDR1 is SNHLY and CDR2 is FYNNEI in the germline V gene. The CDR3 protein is CASNLAGETQYF. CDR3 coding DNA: TGTGCCAGTAATCTAGCTGGAGAGACCCAGTACTTC.

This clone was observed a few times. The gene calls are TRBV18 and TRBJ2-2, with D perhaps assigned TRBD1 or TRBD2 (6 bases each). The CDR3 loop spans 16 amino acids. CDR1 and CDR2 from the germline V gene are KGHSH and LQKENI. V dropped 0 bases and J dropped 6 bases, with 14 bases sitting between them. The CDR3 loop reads CASSPPSGGAAGELFF. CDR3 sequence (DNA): TGTGCCAGCTCACCACCGTCCGGGGGCGCGGCCGGGGAGCTGTTTTTT.

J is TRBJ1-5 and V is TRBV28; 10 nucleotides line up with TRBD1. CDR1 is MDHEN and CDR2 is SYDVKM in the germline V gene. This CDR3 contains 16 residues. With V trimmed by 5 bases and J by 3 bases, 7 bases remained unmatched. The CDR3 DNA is TGTGCCAGCAGTCGGACAGGGGGTTCTTTCAATCAGCCCCAGCATTTT. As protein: CASSRTGGSFNQPQHF.

DNA for the CDR3: TGTGCCAGCAGCTTGAGGGAATTTAACACTGAAGCTTTCTTT. This codes for CASSLREFNTEAFF. J is TRBJ1-1 and V is TRBV7-9; unclear D gene. With 3 bases removed from V and 2 bases from J, the gap between germline ends came to 10 bases. The CDR3 length is 14 residues. CDR1 is SEHNR and CDR2 is FQNEAQ in the germline V gene (reference sequence).

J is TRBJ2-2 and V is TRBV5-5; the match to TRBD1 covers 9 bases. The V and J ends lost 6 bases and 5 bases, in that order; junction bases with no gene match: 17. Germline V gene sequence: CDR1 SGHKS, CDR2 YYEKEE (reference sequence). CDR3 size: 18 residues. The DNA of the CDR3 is TGTGCCAGCACCCCCCGGAGGGCCGGGACAGGGAGTACCGGGGAGCTGTTTTTT. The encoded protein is CASTPRRAGTGSTGELFF.

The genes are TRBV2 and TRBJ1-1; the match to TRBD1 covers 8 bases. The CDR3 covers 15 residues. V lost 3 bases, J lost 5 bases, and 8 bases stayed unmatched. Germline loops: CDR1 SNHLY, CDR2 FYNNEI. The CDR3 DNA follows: TGTGCCAGCAGTGAGGAGACAGGGGTTTTGACTGAAGCTTTCTTT. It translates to CASSEETGVLTEAFF.

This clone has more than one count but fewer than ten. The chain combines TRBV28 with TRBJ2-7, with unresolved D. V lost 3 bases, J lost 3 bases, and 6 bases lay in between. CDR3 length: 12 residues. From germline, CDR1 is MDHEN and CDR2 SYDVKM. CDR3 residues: CASSLGGYEQYF. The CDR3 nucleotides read TGTGCCAGCAGTTTGGGCGGCTACGAGCAGTACTTC.

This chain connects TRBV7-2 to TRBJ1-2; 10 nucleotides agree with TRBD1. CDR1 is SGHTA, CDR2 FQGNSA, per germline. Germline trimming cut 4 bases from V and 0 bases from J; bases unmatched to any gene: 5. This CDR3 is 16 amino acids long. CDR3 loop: CASSSRDRGANYGYTF. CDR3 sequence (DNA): TGTGCCAGCAGCTCAAGGGACAGGGGAGCTAACTATGGCTACACCTTC. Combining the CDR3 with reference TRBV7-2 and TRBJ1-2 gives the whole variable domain GAGVSQSPSNKVTEKGKDVELRCDPISGHTALYWYRQSLGQGLEFLIYFQGNSAPDKSGLPSDRFSAERTGGSVSTLTIQRTQQEDSAVYLCASSSRDRGANYGYTFGSGTRLTVV.

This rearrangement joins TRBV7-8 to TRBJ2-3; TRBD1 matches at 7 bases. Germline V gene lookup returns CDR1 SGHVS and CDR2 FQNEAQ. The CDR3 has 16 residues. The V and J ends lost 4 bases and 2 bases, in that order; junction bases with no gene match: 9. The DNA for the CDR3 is TGTGCCAGCAGCTCATCACAGACAGGGATCACAGATACGCAGTATTTT. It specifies CASSSSQTGITDTQYF.

As DNA, the CDR3 is TGTGCCAGCAGCACTTCCTACGAGCAGTACTTC. Protein product: CASSTSYEQYF. This sequence joins TRBV13 and TRBJ2-7; D call uncertain. With 5 bases removed from V and 1 base from J, the gap between germline ends came to 3 bases. Germline CDR1 PRHDT, CDR2 FYEKMQ (reference sequence). This CDR3 spans 11 amino acids.

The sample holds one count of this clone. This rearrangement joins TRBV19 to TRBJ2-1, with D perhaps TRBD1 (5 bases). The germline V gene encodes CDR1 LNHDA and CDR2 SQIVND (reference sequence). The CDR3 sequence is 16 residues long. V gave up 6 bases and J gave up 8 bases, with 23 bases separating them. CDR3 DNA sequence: TGTGCCAGTAGGATGTCGCCCTCTCAGGGATTCTATGAGCAGTTCTTC. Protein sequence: CASRMSPSQGFYEQFF.

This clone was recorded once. The CDR3 nucleotides are TGTGCCAGCAGTGAATTTGGGACTAGCGGGATGGGGGAGACCCAGTACTTC. This translates into CASSEFGTSGMGETQYF. The genes are TRBV25-1 and TRBJ2-5; 13 nucleotides match TRBD2. Germline CDR1 MGHDK, CDR2 SYGVNS. The CDR3 consists of 17 residues. V shed 1 base, J shed 5 bases, and the junction held 7 bases outside the gene matches.

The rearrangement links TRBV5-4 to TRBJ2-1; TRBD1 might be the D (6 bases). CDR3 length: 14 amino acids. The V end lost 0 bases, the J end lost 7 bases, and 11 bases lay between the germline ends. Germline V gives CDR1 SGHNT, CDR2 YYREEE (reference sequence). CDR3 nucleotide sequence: TGTGCCAGCAGCTTGGCAATACAGGGAAATGAGCAGTTCTTC. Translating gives CASSLAIQGNEQFF.

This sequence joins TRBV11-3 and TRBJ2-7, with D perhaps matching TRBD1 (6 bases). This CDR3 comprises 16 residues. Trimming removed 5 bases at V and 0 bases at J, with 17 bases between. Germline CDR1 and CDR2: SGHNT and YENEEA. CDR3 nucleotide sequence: TGTGCCAGCAGCCCCGGACAGCCGCCCAGCTCCTACGAGCAGTACTTC. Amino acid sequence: CASSPGQPPSSYEQYF.

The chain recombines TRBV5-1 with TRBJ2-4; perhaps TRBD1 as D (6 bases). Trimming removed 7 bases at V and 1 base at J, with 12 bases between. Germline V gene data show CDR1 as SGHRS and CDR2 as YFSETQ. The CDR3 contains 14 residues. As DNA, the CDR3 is TGCGCCAGCTCAGGGGATGGGGCCAAAAACATTCAGTACTTC. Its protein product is CASSGDGAKNIQYF.

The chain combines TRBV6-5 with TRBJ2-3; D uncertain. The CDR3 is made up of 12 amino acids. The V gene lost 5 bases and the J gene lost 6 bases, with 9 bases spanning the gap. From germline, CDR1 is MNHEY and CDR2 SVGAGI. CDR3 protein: CASSRDPDTQYF. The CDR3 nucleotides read TGTGCCAGCAGTCGCGATCCCGATACGCAGTATTTT.

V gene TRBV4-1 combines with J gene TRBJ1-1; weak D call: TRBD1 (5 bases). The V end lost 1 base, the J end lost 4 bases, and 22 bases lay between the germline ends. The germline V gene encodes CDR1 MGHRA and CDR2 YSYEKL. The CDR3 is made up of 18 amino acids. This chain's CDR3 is CASSQVLYGRAESTEAFF. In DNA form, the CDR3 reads TGCGCCAGCAGCCAAGTGTTATATGGCAGGGCGGAGAGCACTGAAGCTTTCTTT.

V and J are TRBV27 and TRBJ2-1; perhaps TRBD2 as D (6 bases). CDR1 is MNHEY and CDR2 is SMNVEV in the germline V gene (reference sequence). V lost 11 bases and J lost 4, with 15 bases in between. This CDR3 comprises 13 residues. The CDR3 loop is CAAGLAKYNEQFF. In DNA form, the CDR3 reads TGTGCCGCGGGTCTAGCGAAGTACAATGAGCAGTTCTTC.

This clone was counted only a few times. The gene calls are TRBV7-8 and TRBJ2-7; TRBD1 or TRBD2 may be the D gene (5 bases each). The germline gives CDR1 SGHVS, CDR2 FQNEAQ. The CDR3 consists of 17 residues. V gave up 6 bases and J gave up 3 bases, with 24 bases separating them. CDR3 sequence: CASRPFPPGRDSYEQYF. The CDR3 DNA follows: TGTGCCAGCAGACCGTTCCCTCCGGGACGGGATAGCTACGAGCAGTACTTC.